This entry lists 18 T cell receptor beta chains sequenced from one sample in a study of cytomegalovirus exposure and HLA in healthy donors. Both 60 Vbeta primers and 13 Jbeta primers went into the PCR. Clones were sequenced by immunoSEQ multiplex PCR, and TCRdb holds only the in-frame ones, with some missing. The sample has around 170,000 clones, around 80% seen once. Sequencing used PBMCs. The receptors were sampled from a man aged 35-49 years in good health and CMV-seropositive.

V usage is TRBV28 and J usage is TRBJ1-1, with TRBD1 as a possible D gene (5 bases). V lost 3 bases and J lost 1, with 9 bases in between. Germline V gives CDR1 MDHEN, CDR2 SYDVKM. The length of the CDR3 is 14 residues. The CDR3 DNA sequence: TGTGCCAGCAGTTTTCTCAGGGCGAACACTGAAGCTTTCTTT. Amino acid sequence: CASSFLRANTEAFF.

For the CDR3, the DNA is TGTGCCAGCAGCGTTGGGGGGGGTGCTGAGCAGTTCTTC. Encoded protein: CASSVGGGAEQFF. The rearrangement uses TRBV9 and TRBJ2-1; TRBD2 aligns across 7 bases. Germline V gene lookup returns CDR1 SGDLS and CDR2 YYNGEE. V shed 2 bases, J shed 9 bases, and the junction held 5 bases outside the gene matches. This CDR3 has 13 residues.

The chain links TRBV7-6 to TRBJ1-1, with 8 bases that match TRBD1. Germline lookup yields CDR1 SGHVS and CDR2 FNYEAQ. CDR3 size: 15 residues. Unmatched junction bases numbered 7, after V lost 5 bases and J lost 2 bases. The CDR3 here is CASSLSGQVNTEAFF. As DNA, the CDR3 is TGTGCCAGCAGCCTGTCGGGACAGGTAAACACTGAAGCTTTCTTT.

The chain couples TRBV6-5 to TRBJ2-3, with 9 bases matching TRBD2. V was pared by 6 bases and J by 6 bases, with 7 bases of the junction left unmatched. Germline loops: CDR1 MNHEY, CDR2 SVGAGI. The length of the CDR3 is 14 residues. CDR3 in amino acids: CASRPSGGRDTQYF. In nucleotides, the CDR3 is TGTGCCAGCAGGCCAAGCGGGGGGCGGGATACGCAGTATTTT.

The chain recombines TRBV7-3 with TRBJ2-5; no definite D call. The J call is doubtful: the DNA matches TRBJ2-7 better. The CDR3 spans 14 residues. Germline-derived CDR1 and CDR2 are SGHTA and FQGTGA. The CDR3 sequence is CASSSQWLPYEQYF. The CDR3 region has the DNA TGTGCCAGCAGCTCCCAATGGTTACCCTACGAGCAGTACTTC.

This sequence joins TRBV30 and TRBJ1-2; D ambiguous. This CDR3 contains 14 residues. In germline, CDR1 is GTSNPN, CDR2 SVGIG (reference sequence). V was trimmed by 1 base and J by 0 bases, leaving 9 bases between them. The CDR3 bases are TGTGCCTGGAGTGGAACTGAATCTAACTATGGCTACACCTTC. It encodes CAWSGTESNYGYTF.

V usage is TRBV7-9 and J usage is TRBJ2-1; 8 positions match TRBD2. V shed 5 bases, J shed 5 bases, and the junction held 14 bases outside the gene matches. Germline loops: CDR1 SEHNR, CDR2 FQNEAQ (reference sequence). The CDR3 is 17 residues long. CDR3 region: CASSPGFRTSLDNEQFF. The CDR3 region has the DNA TGTGCCAGCAGCCCAGGGTTTCGGACTAGCTTAGACAATGAGCAGTTCTTC.

This CDR3 reads CASRTLGGTNVLTF. CDR3 coding DNA: TGTGCCAGTAGAACCTTAGGGGGCACCAACGTCCTGACTTTC. The chain carries TRBV19 and TRBJ2-6, with 7 positions matching TRBD1. This CDR3 has 14 amino acids. J was trimmed by 8 bases and V by 6 bases; bases with no gene match: 7. From germline, CDR1 is LNHDA and CDR2 SQIVND (reference sequence). The variable domain in full, completed from reference TRBV19 and TRBJ2-6, reads DGGITQSPKYLFRKEGQNVTLSCEQNLNHDAMYWYRQDPGQGLRLIYYSQIVNDFQKGDIAEGYSVSREKKESFPLTVTSAQKNPTAFYLCASRTLGGTNVLTFGAGSRLTVL.

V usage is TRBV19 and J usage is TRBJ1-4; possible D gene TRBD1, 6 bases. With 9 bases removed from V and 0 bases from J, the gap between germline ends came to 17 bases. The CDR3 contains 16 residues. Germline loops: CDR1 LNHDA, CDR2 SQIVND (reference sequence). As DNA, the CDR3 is TGTGCCAGCGCGGACAGTCGACTCGCAACTAATGAAAAACTGTTTTTT. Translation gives CASADSRLATNEKLFF.

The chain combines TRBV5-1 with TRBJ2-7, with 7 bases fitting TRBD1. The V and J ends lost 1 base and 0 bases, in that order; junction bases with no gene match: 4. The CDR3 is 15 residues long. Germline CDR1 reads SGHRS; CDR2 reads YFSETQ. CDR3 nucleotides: TGCGCCAGCAGCTTGTGGCCAGGGGGCTCCTACGAGCAGTACTTC. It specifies CASSLWPGGSYEQYF.

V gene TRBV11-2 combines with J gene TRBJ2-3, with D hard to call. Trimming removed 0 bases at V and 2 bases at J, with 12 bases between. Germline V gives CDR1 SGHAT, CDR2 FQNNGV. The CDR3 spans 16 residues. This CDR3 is CASSLEGNRNTDTQYF. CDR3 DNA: TGTGCCAGCAGCTTAGAGGGCAACCGGAACACAGATACGCAGTATTTT.

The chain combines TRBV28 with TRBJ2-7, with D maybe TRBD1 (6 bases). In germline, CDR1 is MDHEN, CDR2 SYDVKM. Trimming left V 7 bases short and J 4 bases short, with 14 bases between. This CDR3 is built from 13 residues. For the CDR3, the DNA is TGTGCCAGCAATAACAGGGTCCATTACGAGCAGTACTTC. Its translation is CASNNRVHYEQYF.

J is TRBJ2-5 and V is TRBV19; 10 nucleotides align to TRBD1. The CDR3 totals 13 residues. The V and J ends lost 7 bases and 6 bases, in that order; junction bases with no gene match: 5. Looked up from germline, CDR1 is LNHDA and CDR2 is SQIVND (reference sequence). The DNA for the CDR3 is TGTGCCAGTACCGGGACAGGGGAAAAGACCCAGTACTTC. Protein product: CASTGTGEKTQYF.

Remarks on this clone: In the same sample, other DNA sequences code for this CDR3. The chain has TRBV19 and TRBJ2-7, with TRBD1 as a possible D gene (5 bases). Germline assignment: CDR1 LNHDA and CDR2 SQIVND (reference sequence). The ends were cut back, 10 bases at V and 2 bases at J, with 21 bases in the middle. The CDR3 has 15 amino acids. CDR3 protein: CATATHSGNPYEQYF. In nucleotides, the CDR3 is TGTGCCACGGCAACCCACTCAGGGAACCCCTACGAGCAGTACTTC.

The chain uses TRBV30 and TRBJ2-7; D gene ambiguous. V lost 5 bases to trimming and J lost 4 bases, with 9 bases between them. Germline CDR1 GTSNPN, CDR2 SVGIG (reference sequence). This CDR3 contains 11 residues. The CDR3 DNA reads TGTGCCTGGGCCCTCGAGTACGAGCAGTACTTC. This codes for CAWALEYEQYF.

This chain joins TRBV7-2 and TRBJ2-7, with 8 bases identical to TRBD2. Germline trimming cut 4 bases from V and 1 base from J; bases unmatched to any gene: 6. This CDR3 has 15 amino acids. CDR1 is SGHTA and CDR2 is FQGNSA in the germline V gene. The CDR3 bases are TGTGCCAGCAGCTCAAAGCGGGGGAAATCCTACGAGCAGTACTTC. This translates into CASSSKRGKSYEQYF.

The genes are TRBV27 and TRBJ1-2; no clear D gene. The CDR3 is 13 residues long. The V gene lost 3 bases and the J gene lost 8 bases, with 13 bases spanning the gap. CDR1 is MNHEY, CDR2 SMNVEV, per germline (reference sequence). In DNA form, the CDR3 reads TGTGCCAGCAGTTTTAGATCGATGCTAGGCTACACCTTC. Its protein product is CASSFRSMLGYTF.

As DNA, the CDR3 is TGTGCCAGCAGCTTGGGGACAGGGGGCAGGGGGAATGAAAAACTGTTTTTT. It encodes CASSLGTGGRGNEKLFF. The rearrangement joins TRBV7-9 to TRBJ1-4, with TRBD1 identical over 12 bases. Trimming at V came to 3 bases and at J to 5 bases, leaving 7 bases not matched to a gene. Germline V gene sequence: CDR1 SEHNR, CDR2 FQNEAQ (reference sequence). The CDR3 spans 17 residues.